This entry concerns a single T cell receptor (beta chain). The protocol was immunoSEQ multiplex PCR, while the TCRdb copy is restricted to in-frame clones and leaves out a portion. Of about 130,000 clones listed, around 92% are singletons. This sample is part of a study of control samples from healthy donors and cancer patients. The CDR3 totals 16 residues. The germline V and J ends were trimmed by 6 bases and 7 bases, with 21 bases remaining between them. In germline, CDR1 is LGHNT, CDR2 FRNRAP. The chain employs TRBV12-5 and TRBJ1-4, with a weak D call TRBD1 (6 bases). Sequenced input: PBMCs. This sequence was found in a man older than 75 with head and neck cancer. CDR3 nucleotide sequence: TGTGCTAGTGGGTCTATATATACAGGGATTGGTGAAAAACTGTTTTTT. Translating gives CASGSIYTGIGEKLFF.